This T cell receptor beta chain is drawn from a study of beta chain features in type 1 diabetes. Notes on this clone: Its cognate antigen is unknown.

Purities over 95% were achieved in all sorted populations. All of the isolated RNA was reverse transcribed, so expressed TCRB transcripts were sequenced. The protocol was immunoSEQ multiplex PCR, while the TCRdb copy is restricted to in-frame clones and leaves out a portion. The repertoire holds about 900,000 clones, with roughly a sixth as singletons. Whole-study findings and limits: Naive, central memory and regulatory TCRB repertoires appeared more similar among patients than healthy donors. Using cDNA template may skew counts toward highly expressing activated cells.

Germline V gene lookup returns CDR1 KGHSH and CDR2 LQKENI. The CDR3 loop spans 12 amino acids. V was pared by 4 bases and J by 2 bases, with 5 bases between. The sample was naive CD4+ T cells from blood. The clonotype originates from a young woman in good health. The V and J genes are TRBV18 and TRBJ1-2; no definite D call. The CDR3 spells CASSQLNYGYTF. CDR3 nucleotides: TGTGCCAGCTCACAGTTAAACTATGGCTACACCTTC.